This entry concerns a single T cell receptor beta chain. This clonotype is a singleton in its sample. Its specific antigen is unknown. Base qualities are not recorded, but no much larger clone differs from it by a single base. On its own, one read is weak support. The CDR3 sequence holds 14 residues, the cysteine and phenylalanine included. Only the CDR3 portion is preserved as DNA: 42 bases, with reading frame beginning at the first base. The germline V gene sets CDR1 to SGHRS and CDR2 to YFSETQ. V is pared back by 1 base and J by 2 bases, with 9 bases lying between the germline termini. The data were taken from a study of response to subunit inactivated influenza vaccine (dated by TCRdb to between 2017 and 2018). Background on the whole study: Deep quantitative profiling of the T cell receptor repertoire was used in the study to follow responses to a trivalent subunit inactivated influenza vaccine. Results the study describes overall, beyond this receptor: The authors suggested that each seasonal influenza vaccination may recruit only a limited number of new T cells.

Library method: RT-PCR. Data came from an Illumina HiSeq 2500. TCRdb reprocessed the public reads (quality trimming at Q25 with fastp, clone calling with MiXCR) and kept in-frame beta chains. Here each entry gathers all rows of one CDR3 protein and keeps the most common genes and DNA. This sample gives around 650,000 distinct CDR3 sequences in total; around 16% of them show up just once. Jointly, the top ten make up 11% of the sample. The chain is assembled from TRBV5-1 and TRBJ2-5; TRBD2 might be the D gene, on 5 matching bases. The sequences come from PBMCs from blood, collected roughly 13 days after vaccination. The receptor was derived from a man aged 50-59 years who received an inactivated influenza vaccine. Donor details come from another sample of the same person, matched by shared clones. The base sequence is TGCGCCAGCAGCTTGAGCGGAAATCAAGAGACCCAGTACTTC. Translated, it reads CASSLSGNQETQYF.